These 8 T cell receptor beta chains came from one sample sequenced in a study of regulatory T cells in long-lasting Graves disease. In building TCR beta libraries, iRepertoire HTBI primers were used together with Arm-PCR of CDR3 regions. One entry per CDR3 protein results from TCRdb running MiXCR on the multiplex PCR reads. The data hold 300,000 or so distinct CDR3 sequences, with around a fifth observed a single time. Time point in this sample: persistent/refractory GD, antithyroid drugs over 5 years with positive TRAb. Isolated PBMC RNA provided the starting material for the TCR library. The sample here was peripheral blood mononuclear cells (PBMCs), taken when the disease was refractory, from a patient treated with antithyroid drugs. The receptors were gathered from a female donor with Graves disease.

The chain links TRBV20-1 to TRBJ2-3; D remains ambiguous. Germline CDR1 reads DFQATT; CDR2 reads SNEGSKA (reference sequence). This CDR3 is 10 amino acids long. Trimming removed 2 bases at V and 5 bases at J, with 2 bases between. The CDR3 nucleotides read TGCAGTGCTAGACAAGATACGCAGTATTTT. Protein: CSARQDTQYF.

This sequence joins TRBV10-3 and TRBJ1-6; D is uncertain. CDR1 and CDR2 (germline): ENHRY, SYGVKD. This CDR3 has 16 residues. V shed 5 bases and J shed 3 bases, with 14 bases lying between them. Written as DNA, the CDR3 is TGTGCCATCAGTCCCCGTGGGGATTTCTATAATTCACCCCTCCACTTT. This codes for CAISPRGDFYNSPLHF.

This clonotype appeared many times. V usage is TRBV28 and J usage is TRBJ1-4; 7 bases are shared with TRBD1. V lost 3 bases, J lost 0 bases, and 7 bases stayed unmatched. Germline CDR1 and CDR2: MDHEN and SYDVKM. There are 17 residues in the CDR3. The CDR3 is CASSFRFRGATNEKLFF. As DNA, the CDR3 is TGTGCCAGCAGTTTCAGGTTCAGGGGGGCAACTAATGAAAAACTGTTTTTT.

At least ten counts were recorded for this clonotype. This sequence joins TRBV11-2 and TRBJ2-3; 7 nucleotides match TRBD2. The CDR3 runs to 15 residues. J was trimmed by 6 bases and V by 1 base; bases with no gene match: 7. Germline V gene data show CDR1 as SGHAT and CDR2 as FQNNGV. Here the CDR3 reads CASSLGSGGMDTQYF. DNA for the CDR3: TGTGCCAGCAGCTTAGGTTCCGGGGGGATGGATACGCAGTATTTT.

This clonotype was counted a single time. This sequence may be a read error, since a much larger clone differs from it by one base. This sequence joins TRBV7-8 and TRBJ1-4; no clear D. The germline gives CDR1 SGHVS, CDR2 FQNEAQ. V dropped 5 bases and J dropped 4 bases, with 17 bases sitting between them. The CDR3 covers 16 residues. CDR3 loop: CASSQEGGILNEKLFF. The CDR3 nucleotides are TGTGCCAGCAGCCAGGAAGGAGGGATACTTAATGAAAAACTGTTTTTT.

DNA of the CDR3: TGTGCCAGCAGCTCGGGAGCCCCCTTCGCGTCTCAGCCCCAGCATTTT. As protein: CASSSGAPFASQPQHF. The V call is TRBV7-2, the J call TRBJ1-5, with no clear D. The germline V and J ends were trimmed by 4 bases and 6 bases, with 19 bases remaining between them. CDR1 is SGHTA and CDR2 is FQGNSA in the germline V gene. The CDR3 spans 16 residues.

The chain combines TRBV28 with TRBJ1-1; no clear D. This CDR3 is 12 amino acids long. V lost 1 base and J 7 bases, leaving 7 bases between the germline ends. Looked up from germline, CDR1 is MDHEN and CDR2 is SYDVKM. CDR3 loop: CASSLFKGEAFF. The CDR3 region has the DNA TGTGCCAGCAGTTTATTTAAGGGTGAAGCTTTCTTT.

The V call is TRBV18, the J call TRBJ2-2; D is ambiguous. V was cut by 3 bases and J by 6 bases, with 20 bases left in between. Germline-derived CDR1 and CDR2 are KGHSH and LQKENI. This CDR3 has 17 residues. This CDR3 reads CASSPLSPSATAGELFF. CDR3 nucleotides: TGTGCCAGCTCACCTTTGTCACCCTCCGCGACCGCCGGGGAGCTGTTTTTT. The whole variable domain, remainder taken from reference TRBV18 and TRBJ2-2, is NAGVMQNPRHLVRRRGQEARLRCSPMKGHSHVYWYRQLPEEGLKFMVYLQKENIIDESGMPKERFSAEFPKEGPSILRIQQVVRGDSAAYFCASSPLSPSATAGELFFGEGSRLTVL.